This T cell receptor (beta chain) derives from a study of CD8+ T cells in alopecia areata. Regarding the study as a whole: Among the 100 top clones, expanded CD8+ clones, like scalp clonality, were significantly decreased by tofacitinib. Persistence in scalp and blood during tofacitinib was observed for many expanded lesional clones.

Treatment described: oral pan-JAK inhibitor, 5-10 mg twice daily. Lesional scalp punch biopsies and peripheral blood were collected from alopecia areata patients. Cell sorting was applied to PBMCs, and CD4+ and CD8+ T cells were collected. Details on this clone: Its specificity is not known.

Investigators isolated RNA and reverse transcribed it into cDNA to act as the sequencing template. Sequenced by immunoSEQ multiplex PCR; TCRdb stores in-frame clones only, minus some. The data contain fewer than 250,000 clones, approximately 60% of them singletons. V lost 7 bases to trimming and J lost 5 bases; unmatched junction nucleotides: 9. Germline CDR1 and CDR2: SEHNR and FQNEAQ (reference sequence). The CDR3 length is 15 residues. The receptor comes from a human donor with alopecia areata. This specimen was CD4+ T cells sorted from blood, taken at week 4, from a patient treated with tofacitinib. The chain couples TRBV7-9 to TRBJ2-1, with 9 positions matching TRBD1. CDR3 sequence (DNA): TGTGCCAGCACCTTGGGACAGGGAGTTAACAATGAGCAGTTCTTC. It translates to CASTLGQGVNNEQFF.